One and the same sample provided the 19 T cell receptor beta chains below, sequenced in a study of cytomegalovirus exposure and HLA in healthy donors. PCR employed 60 Vbeta and 13 Jbeta primers. Using immunoSEQ multiplex PCR, the repertoire was profiled, and TCRdb retains in-frame clones only, with some absent. This sample carries roughly 100,000 clones, 77% of them seen once, and the ten largest clones take 7.5% to 10%. Sequencing input: PBMCs. The source is a woman in her thirties or forties in good health and CMV-seropositive.

The V call is TRBV28, the J call TRBJ1-5; TRBD1 agrees at 9 bases. Trimming at V came to 3 bases and at J to 0 bases, leaving 3 bases not matched to a gene. The CDR3 extends over 16 amino acids. Germline V lookup: CDR1 MDHEN, CDR2 SYDVKM. As DNA, the CDR3 is TGTGCCAGCAGTTTCGGGACAGGGTATAGCAATCAGCCCCAGCATTTT. This translates into CASSFGTGYSNQPQHF.

The chain combines TRBV4-2 with TRBJ2-1; 8 bases are shared with TRBD2. The germline V gene has CDR1 LGHNA and CDR2 YNFKEQ. The CDR3 totals 16 residues. The junction had 11 bases not matched to a gene; V was cut back by 0 bases and J by 10 bases. The CDR3 protein is CASSQDIIGGAGEQFF. CDR3 coding DNA: TGTGCCAGCAGCCAAGATATCATCGGGGGGGCAGGGGAGCAGTTCTTC.

The V and J genes are TRBV7-2 and TRBJ2-3; D remains ambiguous. Germline lookup yields CDR1 SGHTA and CDR2 FQGNSA. The CDR3 extends over 14 amino acids. The V and J ends lost 1 base and 6 bases respectively, with 11 bases between them. The CDR3 loop is CASSLGGLADTQYF. CDR3 DNA: TGTGCCAGCAGCTTAGGAGGCCTGGCGGATACGCAGTATTTT.

This clone was picked up one time. The chain carries TRBV5-6 and TRBJ2-7; TRBD1 matches 9 bases. V lost 2 bases, J lost 4 bases, and 4 bases stayed unmatched. Per germline, CDR1 SGHDT and CDR2 YYEEEE. CDR3 length equals 14 residues. The CDR3 protein is CASSFGQGWYEQYF. DNA for the CDR3: TGTGCCAGCAGCTTCGGACAGGGGTGGTACGAGCAGTACTTC.

V gene TRBV6-5 combines with J gene TRBJ1-1; no definite D call. The CDR3 runs 15 residues. Per the germline V gene, CDR1 is MNHEY and CDR2 is SVGAGI. V shed 2 bases and J shed 1 base, with 11 bases lying between them. CDR3 in amino acids: CASSYIRQRNTEAFF. The CDR3 DNA follows: TGTGCCAGCAGTTACATCCGGCAGCGGAACACTGAAGCTTTCTTT.

This clone was seen only once. The V call is TRBV4-3, the J call TRBJ2-6, with TRBD2 matching 7 bases. Looked up from germline, CDR1 is LGHNA and CDR2 is YSLEER. The junction had 1 base not matched to a gene; V was cut back by 3 bases and J by 2 bases. This CDR3 spans 15 amino acids. CDR3 nucleotides: TGCGCCAGCAGCCACGGGGGGACTGGGGCCAACGTCCTGACTTTC. Protein product: CASSHGGTGANVLTF.

This chain joins TRBV5-1 and TRBJ2-1, with TRBD2 matching over 8 bases. The CDR3 sequence is 14 residues long. Losses at the gene ends were 0 bases for V and 6 bases for J; bases not matched to a gene: 2. Per the germline V gene, CDR1 is SGHRS and CDR2 is YFSETQ. The CDR3 sequence: CASSLGRGGNEQFF. DNA for the CDR3: TGCGCCAGCAGCTTGGGACGGGGGGGCAATGAGCAGTTCTTC.

The chain uses TRBV5-1 and TRBJ1-3; D is uncertain. V lost 7 bases and J 0 bases, leaving 20 bases between the germline ends. This CDR3 is built from 17 residues. Per the germline V gene, CDR1 is SGHRS and CDR2 is YFSETQ. The CDR3 here is CASSPSAGPISGNTIYF. The CDR3 DNA reads TGCGCCAGCTCTCCGAGCGCGGGCCCGATCTCTGGAAACACCATATATTTT.

This clone came up once. The V and J genes are TRBV28 and TRBJ2-5; TRBD1 agrees at 8 bases. Germline values: CDR1 MDHEN, CDR2 SYDVKM. The CDR3 sequence is 14 residues long. Losses at the gene ends were 6 bases for V and 7 bases for J; bases not matched to a gene: 10. The CDR3 region is CASSSPGGWVTQYF. The CDR3 DNA reads as TGTGCCAGCAGCTCTCCAGGGGGCTGGGTGACCCAGTACTTC.

This clone was seen a few times. The genes are TRBV12-5 and TRBJ1-1; 8 bases fit TRBD1. Looked up from germline, CDR1 is LGHNT and CDR2 is FRNRAP. V dropped 5 bases and J dropped 10; count of bases not matched to a gene: 6. CDR3 length: 12 residues. Written as DNA, the CDR3 is TGTGCTAGTGGTATAGGAGACAGGGGAGCTTTCTTT. Its translation is CASGIGDRGAFF.

The chain has TRBV19 and TRBJ1-2; TRBD1 might be the D (6 bases). CDR3 length equals 17 residues. V lost 3 bases and J 4 bases, leaving 21 bases between the germline ends. Germline loops: CDR1 LNHDA, CDR2 SQIVND (reference sequence). CDR3 nucleotide sequence: TGTGCCAGTAGTATGGGTGTACAGGGACCTCGGAGCTATGGCTACACCTTC. Amino acid sequence: CASSMGVQGPRSYGYTF.

This chain joins TRBV5-3 and TRBJ2-7; 11 bases are shared with TRBD2. TRBV5-3 falls under the ORF class, with uncertain function. Trimming cost V 0 bases and J 7 bases; bases outside gene matches: 15. The CDR3 has 18 residues. CDR3 loop: CARSLERPSTSGTKEQYF. The CDR3, as DNA: TGTGCCAGAAGCTTGGAGAGGCCTTCGACTAGCGGGACTAAGGAGCAGTACTTC.

This chain joins TRBV15 and TRBJ2-2, with TRBD2 as a possible D gene (6 bases). Germline V CDR1 and CDR2: LNHNV, YYDKDF (reference sequence). V was shortened by 3 bases and J by 7 bases, with 6 bases between the two germline ends. The CDR3 runs 12 residues. CDR3 sequence reads: CATSRGGGELFF. CDR3 DNA: TGTGCCACCAGCAGGGGAGGCGGGGAGCTGTTTTTT.

The J gene is TRBJ2-3, the V gene TRBV5-1; 8 bases map to TRBD2. V shed 2 bases, J shed 0 bases, and the junction held 5 bases outside the gene matches. There are 16 residues in the CDR3. Looked up from germline, CDR1 is SGHRS and CDR2 is YFSETQ. CDR3 in amino acids: CASSFALAGSTDTQYF. The DNA for the CDR3 is TGCGCCAGCAGCTTTGCCTTAGCGGGAAGCACAGATACGCAGTATTTT.

The chain joins TRBV18 to TRBJ1-4; maybe TRBD1 (5 bases). The CDR3 spans 20 residues. In germline, CDR1 is KGHSH, CDR2 LQKENI. V dropped 3 bases and J dropped 4 bases, with 27 bases sitting between them. This CDR3 reads CASSPDGRTRDSHDNEKLFF. The CDR3 DNA reads TGTGCCAGCTCACCGGACGGGAGGACTAGGGACTCCCACGATAATGAAAAACTGTTTTTT.

The V gene is TRBV5-1, the J gene TRBJ2-1; D might be TRBD1 (6 bases). The CDR3 totals 15 residues. Germline CDR1 is SGHRS and CDR2 is YFSETQ. V was cut by 0 bases and J by 1 base, with 8 bases left in between. CDR3 sequence (DNA): TGCGCCAGCAGCTTGGACACAGGGTCCTACAATGAGCAGTTCTTC. Residues: CASSLDTGSYNEQFF.

The rearrangement uses TRBV14 and TRBJ2-7, with D tentatively TRBD2 (6 bases). Germline values: CDR1 SGHDN, CDR2 FVKESK. Trimming removed 0 bases at V and 4 bases at J, with 13 bases between. This CDR3 is 15 amino acids long. CDR3 DNA: TGTGCCAGCAGCCAAGAGAGGAGCGGGTCTTACGAGCAGTACTTC. Its translation is CASSQERSGSYEQYF.

This clone was detected once. This sample also contains other DNA sequences that code for the same CDR3. The chain uses TRBV4-3 and TRBJ1-2; D might be TRBD1 (5 bases). The germline V gene has CDR1 LGHNA and CDR2 YSLEER. V was clipped by 1 base and J by 8 bases, with 11 bases between them. The CDR3 consists of 13 residues. The CDR3 nucleotides read TGCGCCAGCAGCCAAGCCTCGGGGGACGGCTACACCTTC. As protein: CASSQASGDGYTF.

The V call is TRBV4-2, the J call TRBJ1-2; 9 positions match TRBD1. The germline V gene encodes CDR1 LGHNA and CDR2 YNFKEQ. The CDR3 length is 16 residues. Unmatched junction bases numbered 8, after V lost 0 bases and J lost 6 bases. The CDR3 sequence is CASSQDSDRGLNGYTF. The CDR3 DNA sequence: TGTGCCAGCAGCCAAGATTCGGACAGGGGCTTAAATGGCTACACCTTC.